This T cell receptor beta chain was identified in a study of TIL therapy for anti-PD-1-resistant metastatic lung cancer. The time point is: pre-treatment sample, taken before nivolumab and TIL therapy. In germline, CDR1 is MNHNS, CDR2 SASEGT. After removal of 6 bases from V and 4 bases from J, the junction contained 9 bases not matched to a gene. The CDR3 covers 15 residues. Sequencing used immunoSEQ v3. Data came from immunoSEQ multiplex PCR; TCRdb stores just in-frame clones and leaves some out. The profile shows 40,000 to 55,000 clones, 79% of them singletons. Study-wide findings and caveats: The cohort had more treatment-naive, never-smoker and oncogene-addicted patients than typical. The baseline peripheral repertoire was partially replaced by infused TIL clonotypes that later decayed.

Remarks on this clone: The antigen remains unidentified.

V usage is TRBV6-1 and J usage is TRBJ1-2, with TRBD1 matching over 9 bases. The sequencing used blood, collected at baseline. The sequence was obtained from a woman between 25 and 80 years old with non-small cell lung cancer. CDR3 DNA: TGTGCCAGCAGGGCAGACAGGGGGAATGGCTATGGCTACACCTTC. Its protein is CASRADRGNGYGYTF.